This T cell receptor (beta chain) was identified in a study of cytomegalovirus exposure and HLA in healthy donors. For the study at large: HLA-typed donors were the source of 90 million or so unique TCRs, which an early data release held. Study results and caveats: Sequence variants that were highly shared formed a cluster that was likely a sequencing artifact. Later analysis identified a missense DCLRE1C variant that was linked to TCR beta V- and J-gene trimming.

CDR3 length equals 14 residues. Germline CDR1 MNHEY, CDR2 SMNVEV (reference sequence). 60 Vbeta and 13 Jbeta primers were used in PCR. Assay used: immunoSEQ multiplex PCR; TCRdb lists only in-frame clones, some missing. The sample consists of some 30,000 clones, roughly 84% of them appearing once. The donors comprised healthy bone marrow donors. With regard to this clone: Its target is not known.

The origin of this receptor is a woman aged 18-29 years in good health and CMV-seronegative. V is TRBV27 and J is TRBJ2-5; maybe TRBD2 (6 bases). The DNA end lines up better with TRBJ2-7; the J call may be wrong. Specimen: PBMCs. CDR3: CASSFSSGSYEQYF. For the CDR3, the DNA is TGTGCCAGCAGTTTTAGTAGCGGTTCCTACGAGCAGTACTTC.